This T cell receptor beta chain was sequenced in a study of control samples from healthy donors and cancer patients. Clones were sequenced by immunoSEQ multiplex PCR, and TCRdb holds only the in-frame ones, with some missing. The sample carries 65,000 to 90,000 clones, under 90% recorded once. Losses at the gene ends were 0 bases for V and 4 bases for J; bases not matched to a gene: 10. The germline V gene has CDR1 LGHNA and CDR2 YSLEER. The CDR3 extends over 17 amino acids. This sequence joins TRBV4-3 and TRBJ1-2; 8 nucleotides line up with TRBD1. This TCR was sampled from a woman aged 45-65 years with colorectal cancer. The sample taken for sequencing was PBMCs. CDR3 bases: TGCGCCAGCAGCCAAGATCCTAGGACAGGGTCGCGCTATGGCTACACCTTC. As protein: CASSQDPRTGSRYGYTF.